The following is a T cell receptor beta chain sequence with its context. Time point reported: newly diagnosed GD, antithyroid drugs for less than 3 months. Scientists built the TCR library using RNA that was extracted from PBMCs. Germline V gives CDR1 MGHRA, CDR2 YSYEKL. CDR3 size: 17 residues. V lost 5 bases, J lost 8 bases, and 15 bases stayed unmatched. Both iRepertoire HTBI primers and Arm-PCR of CDR3 regions were used to build the TCR beta libraries. TCRdb reprocessed the multiplex PCR reads with MiXCR, giving one entry per CDR3 protein. This table has 400,000 to 550,000 distinct CDR3 sequences, approximately 16% appearing once. This entry belongs to a study of regulatory T cells in long-lasting Graves disease. These records were also assigned to another study, of T cells in Graves' hyperthyroidism and ophthalmopathy. This second report adds: The definition of stable Graves' hyperthyroidism was no ophthalmopathy progression within 18 months. Researchers ran a first-round RT-PCR on the TCR CDR3 using the HTBI primer set.

The TCR sequence derives from a woman in her twenties or thirties with Graves disease. Sequences were derived from peripheral blood mononuclear cells (PBMCs), sampled at new diagnosis, from a patient treated with antithyroid drugs. The chain uses TRBV4-1 and TRBJ1-4, with 9 bases aligning to TRBD1. DNA of the CDR3: TGCGCCAGCAGCGCACCGGGACAGGGTTTACGTTGGGAAAAACTGTTTTTT. Encoded protein: CASSAPGQGLRWEKLFF.